This T cell receptor (beta chain) was sequenced for a study of CD8 T cells in Susac syndrome. TCR beta sequences were obtained from blood CD8+ and CD4+ T cells. Through negative isolation, CD4+ and CD8+ T cells were obtained, while TEMRA cells were enriched using FACS. Reverse transcription of about 0.45 to 1 ug RNA was carried out with random hexamers. TCRdb ran MiXCR on the immunoSEQ multiplex PCR reads and lists one entry per CDR3 protein. The sample has some 300,000 distinct CDR3 sequences, approximately 81% seen once; the top ten hold about 0.11%. The CDR3 is 12 amino acids. After removal of 5 bases from V and 10 bases from J, the junction contained 9 bases not matched to a gene. From germline, CDR1 is GTSNPN and CDR2 SVGIG (reference sequence).

Specimen: CD8+ T cells from PBMCs. The chain joins TRBV30 to TRBJ1-1; TRBD1 matches at 8 bases. The receptor comes from a human donor with multiple sclerosis. The CDR3 protein is CAWGAGGVGAFF. CDR3 nucleotide sequence: TGTGCCTGGGGGGCAGGGGGCGTGGGAGCTTTCTTT.